These 17 T cell receptor beta chains were sequenced from one sample in a study of CD8+ T cells in alopecia areata (dated by TCRdb to between 2017 and 2018). The time point label corresponds to: baseline before oral tofacitinib. Receptor amplification or capture employed the immunoSEQ multiplex PCR assay. RNA was extracted from all samples and reverse transcribed into cDNA, which served as template for TCR sequencing. TCRdb carries this immuneACCESS record with in-frame sequences only. Its versions omit some clonotypes, under half of them owing to an unresolved V gene in the studies checked, with the rest unexplained. This sample lists 150,000 to 200,000 clones; roughly 66% were detected once. The ten largest clones add up to 11% of the sample. Here the sequenced sample was CD8+ T cells sorted from blood, taken at week 0. Receptors were obtained from a human donor with alopecia areata.

This rearrangement joins TRBV13 to TRBJ2-5; D possibly matches TRBD1 or TRBD2 (5 bases each). Trimming took 5 bases from V and 2 from J, leaving 15 bases between them. Per the germline V gene, CDR1 is PRHDT and CDR2 is FYEKMQ (reference sequence). The CDR3 totals 15 residues. DNA of the CDR3: TGTGCCAGCAGCCGAGGGGTGGGAGAACAAGAGACCCAGTACTTC. It encodes CASSRGVGEQETQYF. The full variable domain, its missing parts supplied by reference TRBV13 and TRBJ2-5, is AAGVIQSPRHLIKEKRETATLKCYPIPRHDTVYWYQQGPGQDPQFLISFYEKMQSDKGSIPDRFSAQQFSDYHSELNMSSLELGDSALYFCASSRGVGEQETQYFGPGTRLLVL.

The J gene is TRBJ2-7, the V gene TRBV7-8, with D uncertain. V shed 1 base and J shed 5 bases, with 3 bases lying between them. The germline CDR1 and CDR2 sequences are SGHVS and FQNEAQ. This CDR3 has 11 amino acids. The CDR3 here is CASSLVNEQYF. The DNA of the CDR3 is TGTGCCAGCAGCTTAGTAAACGAGCAGTACTTC.

This chain uses TRBV2 with TRBJ2-3; D not resolved. V lost 10 bases to trimming and J lost 2 bases, with 16 bases between them. CDR1 is SNHLY, CDR2 FYNNEI, per germline. The CDR3 runs to 14 residues. This CDR3 reads CANPSADHTDTQYF. CDR3 nucleotides: TGTGCCAACCCCTCCGCCGACCACACAGATACGCAGTATTTT.

This clone was seen a handful of times. The chain has TRBV11-2 and TRBJ2-3, with D possibly being TRBD1 or TRBD2 (5 bases each). The CDR3 spans 16 residues. In germline, CDR1 is SGHAT, CDR2 FQNNGV. The germline V and J ends were trimmed by 0 bases and 2 bases, with 12 bases remaining between them. CDR3 nucleotides: TGTGCCAGCAGCTTAGACCGGGGCGGAGCCACAGATACGCAGTATTTT. Protein sequence: CASSLDRGGATDTQYF.

This clone occurred a few times. The V and J genes are TRBV5-1 and TRBJ2-5, with D hard to call. Trimming pared 4 bases from V and 2 bases from J, leaving 9 bases between. The CDR3 spans 13 residues. The germline V gene encodes CDR1 SGHRS and CDR2 YFSETQ. DNA for the CDR3: TGCGCCAGCAGCCAAGGCGGACAAGAGACCCAGTACTTC. Protein sequence: CASSQGGQETQYF.

The chain joins TRBV27 to TRBJ1-2, with D perhaps matching TRBD1 (5 bases). V was clipped by 11 bases and J by 2 bases, with 15 bases between them. This CDR3 spans 13 amino acids. Germline loops: CDR1 MNHEY, CDR2 SMNVEV (reference sequence). The CDR3 DNA follows: TGTGCCTCCTTGGGGCAGGGCAACTATGGCTACACCTTC. Amino acid sequence: CASLGQGNYGYTF.

CDR3 loop: CAATAWQDYGYTF. CDR3 DNA sequence: TGTGCCGCGACGGCCTGGCAGGACTATGGCTACACCTTC. The gene calls are TRBV7-9 and TRBJ1-2, with D unclear. V gave up 11 bases and J gave up 3 bases, with 16 bases separating them. There are 13 residues in the CDR3. Per germline, CDR1 SEHNR and CDR2 FQNEAQ (reference sequence). Based on the CDR3 plus reference TRBV7-9 and TRBJ1-2, the full variable domain is DTGVSQNPRHKITKRGQNVTFRCDPISEHNRLYWYRQTLGQGPEFLTYFQNEAQLEKSRLLSDRFSAERPKGSFSTLEIQRTEQGDSAMYLCAATAWQDYGYTFGSGTRLTVV.

V is TRBV2 and J is TRBJ1-5; no definite D call. CDR1 SNHLY and CDR2 FYNNEI come from the germline V gene. Trimming took 8 bases from V and 0 from J, leaving 11 bases between them. This CDR3 has 14 residues. In DNA form, the CDR3 reads TGTGCCAGCCGACCGTCATATAGCAATCAGCCCCAGCATTTT. Its protein product is CASRPSYSNQPQHF. Complete variable domain (other parts from reference TRBV2 and TRBJ1-5): EPEVTQTPSHQVTQMGQEVILRCVPISNHLYFYWYRQILGQKVEFLVSFYNNEISEKSEIFDDQFSVERPDGSNFTLKIRSTKLEDSAMYFCASRPSYSNQPQHFGDGTRLSIL.

The chain couples TRBV5-6 to TRBJ2-1; 7 nucleotides align to TRBD1. The CDR3 is made up of 12 amino acids. Germline CDR1 reads SGHDT; CDR2 reads YYEEEE. J gave up 15 bases and V 0 bases, and 6 bases lay outside the gene matches. CDR3 residues: CASSLARQGPFF. CDR3 in DNA: TGTGCCAGCAGCTTGGCCCGACAGGGACCGTTCTTC.

For the CDR3, the DNA is TGTGCCAGCAGTCCCGGACAGGCCGGGGAGCTGTTTTTT. Amino acid sequence: CASSPGQAGELFF. This chain uses TRBV6-5 with TRBJ2-2; 7 bases map to TRBD1. The V gene's germline CDR1 is MNHEY and CDR2 SVGAGI. Losses at the gene ends were 5 bases for V and 6 bases for J; bases not matched to a gene: 3. CDR3 length: 13 residues.

This clone appeared a few times. This sequence joins TRBV19 and TRBJ1-1; D might be TRBD1 (5 bases). Germline CDR1 reads LNHDA; CDR2 reads SQIVND (reference sequence). The CDR3 sequence is 15 residues long. Trimming took off 4 bases at V and 1 base at J, with 13 bases between the two ends. The chain's CDR3 is CASSSYRGENTEAFF. CDR3 in DNA: TGTGCCAGTAGTAGCTACCGAGGGGAGAACACTGAAGCTTTCTTT.

This chain links TRBV6-4 with TRBJ2-7, with D unresolved. V gave up 9 bases and J gave up 5 bases, with 5 bases separating them. Germline V CDR1 and CDR2: MRHNA, SNTAGT. The CDR3 spans 9 residues. The CDR3 region is CASAHEQYF. Written as DNA, the CDR3 is TGTGCCAGTGCTCACGAGCAGTACTTC.

The rearrangement uses TRBV14 and TRBJ1-2, with 8 bases identical to TRBD1. The length of the CDR3 is 15 residues. Trimming cost V 3 bases and J 6 bases; bases outside gene matches: 9. CDR1 and CDR2 (germline): SGHDN, FVKESK. Here the CDR3 reads CASSHADRGVDGYTF. The CDR3 nucleotides are TGTGCCAGCAGCCACGCTGACAGGGGAGTGGATGGCTACACCTTC.

This rearrangement joins TRBV29-1 to TRBJ1-2; possible D gene TRBD1, 5 bases. The V and J ends lost 1 base and 8 bases respectively, with 11 bases between them. The CDR3 sequence is 12 residues long. Germline CDR1 reads SQVTM; CDR2 reads ANQGSEA. CDR3 region: CSVEGQGGGYTF. The CDR3 nucleotides are TGCAGCGTTGAAGGGCAGGGCGGAGGCTACACCTTC.

The DNA of the CDR3 is TGCGCCAGCAGCCAAGCAGGGTGGAGGACCGCTTCCCGGTACGAGCAGTACTTC. Residues: CASSQAGWRTASRYEQYF. The chain combines TRBV5-1 with TRBJ2-7; D might be TRBD1 or TRBD2, each matching 5 bases. V was shortened by 4 bases and J by 4 bases, with 27 bases between the two germline ends. Germline V gives CDR1 SGHRS, CDR2 YFSETQ. The CDR3 runs 18 residues.

The J gene is TRBJ2-5, the V gene TRBV27; TRBD2 is a possible D gene (6 bases). V dropped 6 bases and J dropped 5 bases, with 19 bases sitting between them. This CDR3 spans 15 amino acids. Per the germline V gene, CDR1 is MNHEY and CDR2 is SMNVEV (reference sequence). CDR3 nucleotides: TGTGCCAGCAGCGAACCGGGAGCGCCGGGGGAGACCCAGTACTTC. Encoded protein: CASSEPGAPGETQYF.

The chain links TRBV13 to TRBJ2-1; 10 nucleotides line up with TRBD2. J was trimmed by 0 bases and V by 1 base; bases with no gene match: 12. The CDR3 is 20 amino acids. Germline V gene sequence: CDR1 PRHDT, CDR2 FYEKMQ (reference sequence). This chain's CDR3 is CASSLAGDSGGPSSYNEQFF. CDR3 nucleotide sequence: TGTGCCAGCAGCTTAGCCGGAGATAGCGGGGGGCCTAGCTCCTACAATGAGCAGTTCTTC.